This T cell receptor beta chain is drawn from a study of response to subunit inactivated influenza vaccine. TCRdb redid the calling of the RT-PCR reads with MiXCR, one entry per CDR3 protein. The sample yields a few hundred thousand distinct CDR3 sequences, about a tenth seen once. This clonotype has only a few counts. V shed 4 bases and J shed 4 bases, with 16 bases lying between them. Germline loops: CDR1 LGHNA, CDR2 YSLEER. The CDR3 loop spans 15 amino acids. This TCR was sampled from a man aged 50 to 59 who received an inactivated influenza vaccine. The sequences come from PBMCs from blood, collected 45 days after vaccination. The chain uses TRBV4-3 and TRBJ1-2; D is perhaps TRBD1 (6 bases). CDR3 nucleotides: TGCGCCAGCAGCCCTCACGGACAGTCCCCCTATGGCTACACCTTC. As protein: CASSPHGQSPYGYTF.